This T cell receptor (beta chain) is from a study of a mutant IDH1 vaccine in newly diagnosed glioma. Study-wide background: Beforehand, treatment had been radiotherapy, temozolomide, or both; the majority received both. The timing of visit V12 was week 35, and that of visit V13 was week 47.

Sequencing used immunoSEQ multiplex PCR; TCRdb keeps in-frame clones, though not all of them. This sample yields about 72,000 clones, of which more than 70% are seen a single time; approximately 12% belongs to the top ten. The V gene end was trimmed by 3 bases and the J gene end by 4 bases; junction bases not matched to a gene: 2. The CDR3 is 13 residues long. Per the germline V gene, CDR1 is LNHDA and CDR2 is SQIVND (reference sequence). With respect to this clone: The antigen is unknown.

The time point: week 35, safety follow-up. Every vaccination contained 300 ug of the mutant IDH1 20-mer peptide and was paired with topical imiquimod. This clonotype originated in a man aged 18-30 years with glioma. The material was PBMCs, obtained from a glioma patient whose treatment included an IDH1 peptide vaccine. The V call is TRBV19, the J call TRBJ2-7, with 8 positions matching TRBD2. The CDR3 nucleotides are TGTGCCAGTAGTATCACGGGGGGGTACGAGCAGTACTTC. This codes for CASSITGGYEQYF. The variable domain in full, completed from reference TRBV19 and TRBJ2-7, reads DGGITQSPKYLFRKEGQNVTLSCEQNLNHDAMYWYRQDPGQGLRLIYYSQIVNDFQKGDIAEGYSVSREKKESFPLTVTSAQKNPTAFYLCASSITGGYEQYFGPGTRLTVT.